These 29 T cell receptor beta chains came from one sample sequenced in a study of breast tumors, draining lymph nodes, adjacent tissues. Each CDR3 protein gets one entry after TCRdb re-called the multiplex PCR reads with MiXCR. The sample lists around 170,000 distinct CDR3 sequences, roughly a third occurring once. The lymph nodes were axillary draining lymph nodes from breast cancer patients. What was sequenced was axillary lymph node tissue. These receptors all come from a female donor with breast cancer. Some clones in this sample may be carry-over from other donors' samples.

This clonotype has a count of ten or more. V gene TRBV9 combines with J gene TRBJ2-3; D not resolved. CDR1 and CDR2 (germline): SGDLS, YYNGEE. This CDR3 region has 14 residues. Between the trimmed V and J ends, which lost 4 bases and 5 bases, there was a span of 14 bases. Here the CDR3 DNA reads TGTGCCAGCAGCCCCCGTTCAGGTGTAGATACGCAGTATTTT. Residues: CASSPRSGVDTQYF.

As for this clonotype: A single base separates this from a much larger clone, so it may be a read error. Because it lacks the conserved phenylalanine or tryptophan at the end, this CDR3 is likely a read error. The V and J genes are TRBV6-6 and TRBJ1-2; no firm D call. CDR3 length equals 11 residues. V lost 7 bases and J 5 bases, leaving 8 bases between the germline ends. CDR1 is MNHNY, CDR2 SVGAGI, per germline (reference sequence). CDR3 sequence: CASNSGYGYTL. In DNA form, the CDR3 reads TGTGCCAGCAACTCGGGGTATGGCTACACCCTC.

This clonotype was seen ten or more times. This may stem from a read error, because a much larger clone lies one nucleotide away. The gene calls are TRBV6-6 and TRBJ1-6, with D tentatively TRBD1 (6 bases). Trimming stripped 5 bases from V and 10 bases from J, with 15 bases between. This CDR3 has 14 residues. CDR1 is MNHNY and CDR2 is SVGAGI in the germline V gene (reference sequence). The CDR3 loop is CASSLGGPRSPLHF. CDR3 bases: TGTGCCAGCAGTCTCGGGGGGCCCAGGTCACCCCTCCACTTT.

On this clonotype itself: Being one base from a much bigger clone, this may be a read error. This chain joins TRBV19 and TRBJ2-5, with unresolved D. The germline V and J ends were trimmed by 6 bases and 9 bases, with 14 bases remaining between them. Germline CDR1 is LNHDA and CDR2 is SQIVND (reference sequence). This CDR3 is 12 amino acids long. CDR3 coding DNA: TGTGCCAGTAGAAACCGTAGTGTGGCCCAGTACTTC. Residues: CASRNRSVAQYF.

At least ten counts were recorded for this clonotype. The rearrangement links TRBV11-3 to TRBJ1-2; D gene ambiguous. The ends were cut back, 2 bases at V and 3 bases at J, with 7 bases in the middle. CDR1 is SGHNT and CDR2 is YENEEA in the germline V gene. The CDR3 is made up of 13 amino acids. Written as DNA, the CDR3 is TGTGCCAGCAGCTTATCCAGTGACTATGGCTACACCTTC. This translates into CASSLSSDYGYTF.

This clonotype occurred many times. One end of the junction does not line up with germline, which may come from a read error. V gene TRBV6-6 combines with J gene TRBJ2-7; TRBD2 matches at 10 bases. CDR3 length equals 17 residues. The germline CDR1 and CDR2 sequences are MNHNY and SVGAGI (reference sequence). The CDR3 region has the DNA TGTGCCAGCAGTTACAATCCAGCGGGAGGGCCCTCCCACGAGCAGTACTTC. It specifies CASSYNPAGGPSHEQYF.

The chain links TRBV28 to TRBJ2-7; no reliable D call. CDR3 size: 11 residues. Deletions cut 5 bases from V and 6 bases from J, with 8 bases between. Germline lookup yields CDR1 MDHEN and CDR2 SYDVKM. The CDR3 protein is CASSVPSEQYF. In DNA form, the CDR3 reads TGTGCCAGCAGTGTTCCATCCGAGCAGTACTTC.

A few counts support this clonotype. The chain is built from TRBV27 and TRBJ2-7, with no clear D. CDR1 is MNHEY, CDR2 SMNVEV, per germline (reference sequence). The CDR3 spans 14 residues. Trimming removed 0 bases from V and 3 bases from J, with 9 bases in between. DNA of the CDR3: TGTGCCAGCAGTTTATCTGAGTCCGACTACGAGCAGTACTTC. This encodes CASSLSESDYEQYF.

The gene calls are TRBV7-8 and TRBJ2-1, with D perhaps given as TRBD1 or TRBD2 (7 bases each). This CDR3 spans 14 amino acids. CDR1 is SGHVS, CDR2 FQNEAQ, per germline. CDR3 bases: TGTGCAGGAGGGGGGGCAGGGGGTGGTTTGGGGCAGTTCTTC. Translated, it gives CAGGGAGGGLGQFF.

The gene calls are TRBV5-5 and TRBJ1-5; possibly TRBD1 for D (5 bases). This CDR3 is 14 amino acids long. Trimming cost V 4 bases and J 6 bases, with 14 bases left between them. Looked up from germline, CDR1 is SGHKS and CDR2 is YYEKEE (reference sequence). CDR3 in DNA: TGTGCCAGCAGCCCTGGGACCATGGGTCAGCCCCAGCATTTT. It specifies CASSPGTMGQPQHF.

Comments on this clonotype: A clone one base away is much larger, so this may be a read error. V gene TRBV11-2 combines with J gene TRBJ1-3; weak D call: TRBD1 (6 bases). Germline V lookup: CDR1 SGHAT, CDR2 FQNNGV. The CDR3 covers 17 residues. CDR3: CACSPRGGQVSGNTIYF. The CDR3 nucleotides read TGTGCCTGCAGCCCGAGGGGGGGACAAGTCTCTGGAAACACCATATATTTT. Complete variable domain (other parts from reference TRBV11-2 and TRBJ1-3): EAGVAQSPRYKIIEKRQSVAFWCNPISGHATLYWYQQILGQGPKLLIQFQNNGVVDDSQLPKDRFSAERLKGVDSTLKIQPAKLEDSAVYLCACSPRGGQVSGNTIYFGEGSWLTVV.

This clonotype was detected ten times or more. The V call is TRBV11-3, the J call TRBJ2-1; maybe TRBD1 (6 bases). Germline CDR1 reads SGHNT; CDR2 reads YENEEA. Deletions cut 7 bases from V and 8 bases from J, with 12 bases between. This CDR3 region has 12 residues. As DNA, the CDR3 is TGTGCCAGCACCAGTTCAGGGGATGAGCAGTTCTTC. Translating it yields CASTSSGDEQFF.

The table lists this clonotype with many counts. The chain recombines TRBV4-1 with TRBJ2-7, with D possibly TRBD2 on 6 matching bases. V lost 3 bases, J lost 4 bases, and 19 bases lay in between. The length of the CDR3 is 16 residues. CDR1 is MGHRA and CDR2 is YSYEKL in the germline V gene. The CDR3 bases are TGCGCCAGCAGCCAGACCTTGACTAGTGGTTCTTACGAGCAGTACTTC. Protein: CASSQTLTSGSYEQYF.

This clonotype appeared many times. V and J are TRBV3-1 and TRBJ2-5; D uncertain. The CDR3 is 13 amino acids. V was trimmed by 5 bases and J by 3 bases, leaving 10 bases between them. Germline values: CDR1 LGHDT, CDR2 YNNKEL (reference sequence). CDR3 sequence (DNA): TGTGCCAGCAGCTCTCCCTTAAAAGAGACCCAGTACTTC. This encodes CASSSPLKETQYF.

The table lists this clonotype with a few counts. A much larger clone is a single base away; this may be a read error. The V and J genes are TRBV7-9 and TRBJ2-5; D ambiguous. Per the germline V gene, CDR1 is SEHNR and CDR2 is FQNEAQ (reference sequence). The CDR3 has 15 residues. The CDR3 coding sequence is TGTGCCAGCAGCGCCCGGGCTGGGTACCAAGAGACCCAGCACTTC. Its translation: CASSARAGYQETQHF.

The sample holds many counts of this clonotype. The genes are TRBV6-1 and TRBJ2-5; D could derive from TRBD1 or TRBD2 (5 bases each). CDR1 is MNHNS, CDR2 SASEGT, per germline. Deletions cut 10 bases from V and 5 bases from J, with 20 bases between. The CDR3 length is 14 residues. CDR3 loop: CATMPGPRRETQYF. In DNA form, the CDR3 reads TGTGCCACGATGCCGGGGCCGAGGAGGGAGACCCAGTACTTC.

In regard to this clonotype: A much larger clone is a single base away; this may be a read error. The CDR3 here is CASSGRRNYGYTF. The CDR3 nucleotides are TGTGCCAGCAGTGGTCGGCGTAACTATGGCTACACCTTC. This chain connects TRBV25-1 to TRBJ1-2; unclear D gene. This CDR3 comprises 13 residues. CDR1 is MGHDK, CDR2 SYGVNS, per germline. V was clipped by 4 bases and J by 1 base, with 7 bases between them.

The table lists this clonotype with a few counts. The V gene is TRBV4-1, the J gene TRBJ1-1; D not resolved. The germline CDR1 and CDR2 sequences are MGHRA and YSYEKL. Trimming took off 2 bases at V and 11 bases at J, with 15 bases between the two ends. This CDR3 is built from 13 residues. The CDR3 protein is CASSQFIALEAFF. CDR3 DNA: TGCGCCAGCAGCCAATTTATCGCCTTGGAGGCTTTCTTT.

This clonotype was counted at least ten times. This chain connects TRBV14 to TRBJ2-5; 8 nucleotides line up with TRBD1. The V and J ends lost 5 bases and 5 bases, in that order; junction bases with no gene match: 10. CDR1 and CDR2 from the germline V gene are SGHDN and FVKESK. The CDR3 totals 15 residues. CDR3 residues: CASSTRQGHVETQYF. In DNA form, the CDR3 reads TGTGCCAGCAGCACGCGACAGGGGCATGTGGAGACCCAGTACTTC.

This clonotype was seen repeatedly, ten times or more. This chain joins TRBV5-6 and TRBJ2-2; D is undetermined. Deletions cut 1 base from V and 3 bases from J, with 4 bases between. Germline V gene data show CDR1 as SGHDT and CDR2 as YYEEEE. The CDR3 runs to 13 residues. CDR3 DNA sequence: TGTGCCAGCAGCTTGTACCACACCGGGGAGCTGTTTTTT. As protein: CASSLYHTGELFF.

This clonotype showed up many times. The CDR3 coding sequence is TGTGCCATCAAATTGGGGGGAGACTATGGCTACACCTTC. Translated, it gives CAIKLGGDYGYTF. The V call is TRBV10-3, the J call TRBJ1-2; maybe TRBD1 (5 bases). The germline CDR1 and CDR2 sequences are ENHRY and SYGVKD. The V end was cut by 7 bases, the J end by 3 bases, with 12 bases between. The length of the CDR3 is 13 residues.

The rearrangement links TRBV7-9 to TRBJ2-1; no definite D call. Germline V lookup: CDR1 SEHNR, CDR2 FQNEAQ (reference sequence). The CDR3 sequence is 15 residues long. With 6 bases removed from V and 0 bases from J, the gap between germline ends came to 12 bases. The CDR3 sequence: CASRLGKSSYNEQFF. The CDR3 DNA sequence: TGTGCCAGCAGACTTGGAAAGTCCTCCTACAATGAGCAGTTCTTC. Using reference TRBV7-9 and TRBJ2-1 for the parts outside the CDR3, the full variable domain is DTGVSQNPRHKITKRGQNVTFRCDPISEHNRLYWYRQTLGQGPEFLTYFQNEAQLEKSRLLSDRFSAERPKGSFSTLEIQRTEQGDSAMYLCASRLGKSSYNEQFFGPGTRLTVL.

This clonotype came up once. A much larger clone differs by one base, so this may be a read error. This rearrangement joins TRBV6-5 to TRBJ2-7; 9 bases are shared with TRBD2. The J segment lost 5 bases and the V segment lost 6 bases, leaving 14 bases of the junction unmatched. The CDR3 extends over 16 amino acids. Germline loops: CDR1 MNHEY, CDR2 SVGAGI. The CDR3: CASRIPGLAGTHEQYF. In DNA form, the CDR3 reads TGTGCCAGCAGGATCCCGGGGCTAGCGGGAACCCACGAGCAGTACTTC.

This clonotype has ten or more counts. This chain connects TRBV4-1 to TRBJ2-7, with D possibly being TRBD1 or TRBD2 (6 bases each). Trimming left V 0 bases short and J 4 bases short, with 19 bases between. This CDR3 has 17 residues. Looked up from germline, CDR1 is MGHRA and CDR2 is YSYEKL. The CDR3 sequence is CASSQDREDSGPYEQYF. The CDR3, as DNA: TGCGCCAGCAGCCAAGATCGTGAGGACAGCGGGCCTTACGAGCAGTACTTC.

To note about this clonotype: The germline gene is not matched at one end of the junction; a read error may be the cause. The chain recombines TRBV6-5 with TRBJ2-4, with D unresolved. Germline CDR1 and CDR2: MNHEY and SVGAGI. The CDR3 totals 13 residues. CDR3 sequence (DNA): TGTGCCAGCAGTCACTCGACTTGGGACATTCAGTACTTC. Its protein product is CASSHSTWDIQYF.

This clonotype was seen a single time. The chain recombines TRBV6-5 with TRBJ2-1, with D tentatively TRBD2 (5 bases). This CDR3 comprises 15 residues. V was cut by 6 bases and J by 6 bases, with 18 bases left in between. The V gene's germline CDR1 is MNHEY and CDR2 SVGAGI. CDR3 sequence (DNA): TGTGCCAGCAGGCCAACTAGAACCATAGGCAATGAGCAGTTCTTC. Translation: CASRPTRTIGNEQFF.

Regarding this clonotype: One end of the junction is discordant with germline, which a read error may explain. The J gene is TRBJ1-5, the V gene TRBV6-5; D gene unclear. Germline CDR1 and CDR2: MNHEY and SVGAGI. CDR3 size: 14 residues. CDR3 nucleotides: TGTGCCAGCAGTCACTCAGGCCTCAGCCAGCCCCAGCATTTT. It yields the protein CASSHSGLSQPQHF.

This clonotype has at least ten counts. The chain couples TRBV7-9 to TRBJ1-2; D is unclear. This CDR3 is 14 amino acids long. Trimming removed 2 bases at V and 4 bases at J, with 11 bases between. Germline V lookup: CDR1 SEHNR, CDR2 FQNEAQ (reference sequence). CDR3 in amino acids: CASSLPGLTYGYTF. CDR3 sequence (DNA): TGTGCCAGCAGCTTACCCGGCCTGACCTATGGCTACACCTTC. The whole variable domain, remainder taken from reference TRBV7-9 and TRBJ1-2, is DTGVSQNPRHKITKRGQNVTFRCDPISEHNRLYWYRQTLGQGPEFLTYFQNEAQLEKSRLLSDRFSAERPKGSFSTLEIQRTEQGDSAMYLCASSLPGLTYGYTFGSGTRLTVV.

This clonotype was counted at least ten times. The V and J genes are TRBV9 and TRBJ1-6, with 7 positions matching TRBD1. J gave up 2 bases and V 3 bases, and 5 bases lay outside the gene matches. The CDR3 covers 16 residues. Germline CDR1 and CDR2: SGDLS and YYNGEE. CDR3 sequence: CASSAGTDTYNSPLHF. The CDR3 DNA reads as TGTGCCAGCAGCGCTGGGACAGACACCTATAATTCACCCCTCCACTTT.